This T cell receptor (beta chain) was identified during a study of blood T cell repertoires in COVID-19. Study in general: The analysed material was cDNA or gDNA that came from T cells, B-cell-depleted T cells, or PBMCs.

Original analysis: Quantification of nucleated cells was approximated via reference gene primer amplification. TCRdb keeps only in-frame clones here, not all; method: immunoSEQ multiplex PCR. V, J and clone size reflect that table, while D and trimming were determined from the DNA. The sample consists of about 170,000 clones, more than 70% of them appearing once. V lost 5 bases and J lost 0, with 19 bases in between. CDR3 size: 17 residues. The germline CDR1 and CDR2 sequences are SGHRS and YFSETQ. This sequence joins TRBV5-1 and TRBJ2-3; a weak D match, TRBD2 (5 bases). This receptor was taken from a woman in her sixties or seventies who had recovered from COVID-19. Sequenced material: peripheral blood. CDR3 residues: CASRPRVLGLSTDTQYF. CDR3 nucleotides: TGCGCCAGCAGACCGAGGGTGTTGGGTCTTAGCACAGATACGCAGTATTTT. Looking up the rest from reference TRBV5-1 and TRBJ2-3 gives the full variable domain: KAGVTQTPRYLIKTRGQQVTLSCSPISGHRSVSWYQQTPGQGLQFLFEYFSETQRNKGNFPGRFSGRQFSNSRSEMNVSTLELGDSALYLCASRPRVLGLSTDTQYFGPGTRLTVL.